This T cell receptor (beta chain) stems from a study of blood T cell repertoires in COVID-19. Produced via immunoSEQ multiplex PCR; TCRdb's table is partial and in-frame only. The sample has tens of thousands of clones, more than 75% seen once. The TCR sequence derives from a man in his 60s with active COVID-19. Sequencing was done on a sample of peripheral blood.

The chain's CDR3 is CASSPSGGGPQFF. The CDR3 nucleotides read TGCGCCAGCAGCCCCTCCGGAGGGGGCCCACAGTTCTTC. The V and J genes are TRBV5-1 and TRBJ2-1; D may be TRBD1 (7 bases). Germline V gives CDR1 SGHRS, CDR2 YFSETQ. Trimming cost V 4 bases and J 13 bases, with 18 bases left between them. The CDR3 contains 13 residues. Supplemented by reference TRBV5-1 and TRBJ2-1, the full variable domain reads KAGVTQTPRYLIKTRGQQVTLSCSPISGHRSVSWYQQTPGQGLQFLFEYFSETQRNKGNFPGRFSGRQFSNSRSEMNVSTLELGDSALYLCASSPSGGGPQFFGPGTRLTVL.